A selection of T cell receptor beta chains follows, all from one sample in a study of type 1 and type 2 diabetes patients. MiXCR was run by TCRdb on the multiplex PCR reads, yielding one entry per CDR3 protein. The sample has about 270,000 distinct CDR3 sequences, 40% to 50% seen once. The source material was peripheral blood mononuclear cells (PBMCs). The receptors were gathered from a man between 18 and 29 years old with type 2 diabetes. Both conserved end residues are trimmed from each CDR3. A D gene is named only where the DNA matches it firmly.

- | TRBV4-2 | ASSRSEGDEKLF
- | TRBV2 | ASGEDNQPQH
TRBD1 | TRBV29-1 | SVGTGNTEAF
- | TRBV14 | ASSPDRAGANGYT
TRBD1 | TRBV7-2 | ASSLDRGNGYT
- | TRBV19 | ASSSLLGSSGNTIY
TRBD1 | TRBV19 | ASSTPSTGREKLF
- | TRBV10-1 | ASSEWSSGTQETQY
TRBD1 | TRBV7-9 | ASSLVTGDGYT
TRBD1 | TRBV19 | ASTLRDRGSEAF
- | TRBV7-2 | ASSLDPSGQQY
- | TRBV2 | ASSAEGSTIY
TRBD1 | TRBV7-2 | ASSRQGTYEQY
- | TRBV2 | ASSLQGGRETQY
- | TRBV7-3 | ASTLRSSYEQY
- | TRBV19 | ASSITPSTDSQY
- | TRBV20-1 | SARDRGTTLYNEQF
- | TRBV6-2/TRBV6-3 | ASRSRDEQF
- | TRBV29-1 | SVEGQRGTDTQY
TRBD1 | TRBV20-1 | SARLQGANYGYT
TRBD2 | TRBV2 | ASSGDGGRSRETQY
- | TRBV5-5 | ASNSVTDTQY
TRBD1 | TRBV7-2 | ASSSSTGGLFSGNTIY
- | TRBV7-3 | ASSSDRHRLGYT
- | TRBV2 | AQGTSAYEQY
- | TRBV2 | ASTKRDTGELF
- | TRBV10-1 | ASSATREETQY
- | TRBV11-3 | ASSQDANTEAF
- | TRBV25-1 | ASRGRTQY
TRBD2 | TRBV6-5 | ASSYMSGGGDEQF
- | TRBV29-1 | SVEDRSEGYGYT
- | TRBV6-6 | ASSSVGLGVYEKLF
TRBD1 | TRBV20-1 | SAADPTGGQETQY
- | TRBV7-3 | ASSSGAGQPQH
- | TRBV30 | AWSPARGQEKLF
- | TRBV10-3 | AISELGQNTEAF
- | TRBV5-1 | ASSLGSPLDEKLF
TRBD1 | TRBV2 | AANFKTGDTEAF
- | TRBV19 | ASSESGSPNTGELF
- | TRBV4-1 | ASSQDTLSLNTEAF
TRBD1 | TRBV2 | ASSDRTGATEAF
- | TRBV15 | ATSRGAGHYGYT
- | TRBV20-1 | SAHPAGRGGYT
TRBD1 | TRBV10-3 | AISETGTAGTGELF
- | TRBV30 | AWATLGGTEAF
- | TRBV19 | ASSIDPGVEF
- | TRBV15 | ATSRSDSINEKLF
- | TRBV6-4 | ASSEIPHNEQF
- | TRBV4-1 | ASSQVGALYNSPLH